The clone carrying this T cell receptor beta chain was counted many times. This sample stems from a study of early T cells in non-severe SARS-CoV-2 infection. Overall study: The sequenced material was bulk RNA from unsorted whole blood, and its chains were unpaired.

Unique molecular identifiers were attached to individual cDNA molecules. Each CDR3 protein is one row after TCRdb ran MiXCR on the 5' RACE reads. The table lists about 60,000 distinct CDR3 sequences, around 12% of them singletons. V lost 2 bases, J lost 3 bases, and 11 bases lay in between. This CDR3 contains 14 residues. Germline CDR1 reads KGHSH; CDR2 reads LQKENI. The TCR was taken from an adult who was a healthcare worker with PCR-confirmed SARS-CoV-2 infection or an uninfected control (not recorded which). The chain carries TRBV18 and TRBJ2-7; D is uncertain. Material for sequencing was whole blood. CDR3 protein: CASSPGFGNYEQYF. The CDR3, as DNA: TGTGCCAGCTCACCAGGGTTTGGGAACTACGAGCAGTACTTC.